The 11 T cell receptor beta chains listed next were all sequenced from one sample in a study of identifying expanded T cells in peripheral blood. Profiled with immunoSEQ multiplex PCR; TCRdb holds only in-frame clones, not every one. This sample carries 95,000 or so clones, approximately 83% of them seen once, and the ten largest clones take around 5.6%. The sample consisted of blood. These receptors were obtained from a person aged 18 to 75 in good health.

The gene calls are TRBV9 and TRBJ2-3, with D tentatively TRBD1 (5 bases). The CDR3 is 17 residues long. The V gene lost 0 bases and the J gene lost 2 bases, with 16 bases spanning the gap. The germline gives CDR1 SGDLS, CDR2 YYNGEE. The CDR3 bases are TGTGCCAGCAGCGTAGTTCCCTCCCAGACAGTCACAGATACGCAGTATTTT. This codes for CASSVVPSQTVTDTQYF. Variable domain in full (rest from reference TRBV9 and TRBJ2-3): DSGVTQTPKHLITATGQRVTLRCSPRSGDLSVYWYQQSLDQGLQFLIQYYNGEERAKGNILERFSAQQFPDLHSELNLSSLELGDSALYFCASSVVPSQTVTDTQYFGPGTRLTVL.

The chain carries TRBV7-9 and TRBJ2-5; D gene uncertain. CDR3 size: 13 residues. Germline CDR1 is SEHNR and CDR2 is FQNEAQ (reference sequence). V lost 5 bases and J lost 2, with 9 bases in between. CDR3 in amino acids: CASSPAPQETQYF. For the CDR3, the DNA is TGTGCCAGCAGCCCCGCCCCTCAAGAGACCCAGTACTTC. Supplemented by reference TRBV7-9 and TRBJ2-5, the full variable domain reads DTGVSQNPRHKITKRGQNVTFRCDPISEHNRLYWYRQTLGQGPEFLTYFQNEAQLEKSRLLSDRFSAERPKGSFSTLEIQRTEQGDSAMYLCASSPAPQETQYFGPGTRLLVL.

This clone turned up a few times. The rearrangement uses TRBV4-1 and TRBJ2-7, with D perhaps matching TRBD1 or TRBD2 (6 bases each). Deletions cut 0 bases from V and 6 bases from J, with 15 bases between. The CDR3 totals 15 residues. Germline lookup yields CDR1 MGHRA and CDR2 YSYEKL. This CDR3 is CASSQDWTGAGEQYF. CDR3 nucleotides: TGCGCCAGCAGCCAAGACTGGACGGGGGCGGGCGAGCAGTACTTC.

The chain is built from TRBV6-5 and TRBJ1-6, with D unclear. The CDR3 extends over 14 amino acids. Germline V CDR1 and CDR2: MNHEY, SVGAGI. V was shortened by 7 bases and J by 0 bases, with 7 bases between the two germline ends. The CDR3 DNA is TGTGCCAGCACCCACCGCTCCTATAATTCACCCCTCCACTTT. Translation gives CASTHRSYNSPLHF.

The rearrangement links TRBV5-8 to TRBJ1-3; D uncertain. V was trimmed by 6 bases and J by 0 bases, leaving 10 bases between them. Germline V lookup: CDR1 SGHTS, CDR2 YDEGEE. The length of the CDR3 is 14 residues. The chain's CDR3 is CASIALLSGNTIYF. Here the CDR3 DNA reads TGTGCCAGCATAGCCCTGCTCTCTGGAAACACCATATATTTT.

The gene calls are TRBV19 and TRBJ1-2; 10 positions match TRBD1. CDR3 length equals 13 residues. V was pared by 6 bases and J by 12 bases, with 10 bases of the junction left unmatched. Looked up from germline, CDR1 is LNHDA and CDR2 is SQIVND (reference sequence). CDR3 region: CASSLPGQGTNTF. The CDR3 DNA sequence: TGTGCCAGTAGCCTTCCGGGACAGGGGACGAACACCTTC.

The V call is TRBV2, the J call TRBJ2-3; 8 nucleotides agree with TRBD1. CDR1 is SNHLY and CDR2 is FYNNEI in the germline V gene. The V and J ends lost 5 bases and 10 bases, in that order; junction bases with no gene match: 5. The CDR3 length is 12 residues. Written as DNA, the CDR3 is TGTGCCAGCAGTATACAGGGGGTCGCGCAGTATTTT. It specifies CASSIQGVAQYF.

The chain uses TRBV6-6 and TRBJ1-1; TRBD1 matches 10 bases. V trimming: 5 bases; J trimming: 8 bases; junction bases outside the gene matches: 8. The CDR3 length is 14 residues. Germline-derived CDR1 and CDR2 are MNHNY and SVGAGI (reference sequence). The DNA for the CDR3 is TGTGCCAGCAGTGACACCGACAGGGGGCTGGAAGCTTTCTTT. Its translation is CASSDTDRGLEAFF.

This clone was detected once. The chain couples TRBV12-5 to TRBJ2-3; 7 bases line up with TRBD2. The CDR3 runs 19 residues. The trim removed 5 bases at V and 2 bases at J, leaving 19 bases unmatched. From germline, CDR1 is LGHNT and CDR2 FRNRAP. DNA of the CDR3: TGTGCTAGTGGTCCAAAACTGAGGGCGGGACGGGAGGACACAGATACGCAGTATTTT. Protein: CASGPKLRAGREDTDTQYF.

The chain has TRBV18 and TRBJ1-1; 7 bases map to TRBD1. CDR3 length: 17 residues. The germline V gene has CDR1 KGHSH and CDR2 LQKENI. V gave up 1 base and J gave up 2 bases; unmatched junction bases: 10. This CDR3 reads CASSPHGQARVNTEAFF. CDR3 coding DNA: TGTGCCAGCTCACCACACGGACAGGCGAGGGTAAACACTGAAGCTTTCTTT.

The chain uses TRBV9 and TRBJ1-1; 8 nucleotides line up with TRBD1. The CDR3 is 15 residues long. The germline gives CDR1 SGDLS, CDR2 YYNGEE. V was pared by 3 bases and J by 1 base, with 5 bases of the junction left unmatched. The chain's CDR3 is CASSARDRWNTEAFF. The CDR3 DNA is TGTGCCAGCAGCGCCCGGGACAGGTGGAACACTGAAGCTTTCTTT.